These 30 T cell receptor beta chains came from one sample sequenced in a study of control samples from healthy donors and cancer patients. Generated by immunoSEQ multiplex PCR, the TCRdb table keeps only in-frame clones and is missing some. This listing includes about 190,000 clones. Sequencing was done on a sample of blood. The receptors stem from a woman in her 30s in good health.

This rearrangement joins TRBV19 to TRBJ1-5, with TRBD1 identical over 10 bases. The CDR3 is 15 residues long. CDR1 and CDR2 (germline): LNHDA, SQIVND (reference sequence). With V trimmed by 3 bases and J by 6 bases, 5 bases remained unmatched. This CDR3 is CASSIVTGGGQPQHF. The DNA of the CDR3 is TGTGCCAGTAGTATTGTGACAGGGGGCGGTCAGCCCCAGCATTTT.

The rearrangement joins TRBV7-9 to TRBJ1-4; D not certain. V was clipped by 1 base and J by 10 bases, with 13 bases between them. Germline V CDR1 and CDR2: SEHNR, FQNEAQ (reference sequence). This CDR3 is 14 amino acids long. The CDR3 loop is CASSLDLVLGKLFF. CDR3 in DNA: TGTGCCAGCAGCTTAGACCTTGTTCTGGGAAAACTGTTTTTT. Filled out from reference TRBV7-9 and TRBJ1-4, the complete variable domain reads DTGVSQNPRHKITKRGQNVTFRCDPISEHNRLYWYRQTLGQGPEFLTYFQNEAQLEKSRLLSDRFSAERPKGSFSTLEIQRTEQGDSAMYLCASSLDLVLGKLFFGSGTQLSVL.

The chain has TRBV18 and TRBJ1-2, with a weak D call TRBD1 (6 bases). The CDR3 sequence is 14 residues long. Germline CDR1 reads KGHSH; CDR2 reads LQKENI. Trimming removed 3 bases at V and 4 bases at J, with 12 bases between. In DNA, the CDR3 is TGTGCCAGCTCACCTGCGGCAGGGGTCTATGGCTACACCTTC. It is translated as CASSPAAGVYGYTF.

The rearrangement uses TRBV11-3 and TRBJ2-1; TRBD2 might be the D (6 bases). The germline V and J ends were trimmed by 1 base and 8 bases, with 12 bases remaining between them. Germline V CDR1 and CDR2: SGHNT, YENEEA. The CDR3 extends over 14 amino acids. In DNA, the CDR3 is TGTGCCAGCAGCTTAGTGGGGGGTAGCGATGAGCAGTTCTTC. Protein sequence: CASSLVGGSDEQFF. Filled out from reference TRBV11-3 and TRBJ2-1, the complete variable domain reads EAGVVQSPRYKIIEKKQPVAFWCNPISGHNTLYWYLQNLGQGPELLIRYENEEAVDDSQLPKDRFSAERLKGVDSTLKIQPAELGDSAVYLCASSLVGGSDEQFFGPGTRLTVL.

The CDR3 region is CASSAADRFGYTF. CDR3 bases: TGTGCCAGCAGCGCAGCCGACAGATTTGGCTACACCTTC. J is TRBJ1-2 and V is TRBV9, with D perhaps TRBD1 (5 bases). Trimming removed 3 bases from V and 7 bases from J, with 13 bases in between. CDR1 and CDR2 (germline): SGDLS, YYNGEE. This CDR3 region has 13 residues.

The rearrangement uses TRBV19 and TRBJ2-5; D perhaps matches TRBD2 (5 bases). Germline assignment: CDR1 LNHDA and CDR2 SQIVND (reference sequence). CDR3 size: 14 residues. Trimming removed 1 base at V and 1 base at J, with 7 bases between. CDR3 protein: CASSIGTSQETQYF. Here the CDR3 DNA reads TGTGCCAGTAGTATAGGAACTAGCCAAGAGACCCAGTACTTC.

The V call is TRBV4-1, the J call TRBJ2-3, with 8 nucleotides matching TRBD2. From germline, CDR1 is MGHRA and CDR2 YSYEKL. Trimming cost V 4 bases and J 0 bases; bases outside gene matches: 6. The CDR3 extends over 16 amino acids. The DNA of the CDR3 is TGCGCCAGCAGCCCCGGGGGGGCGACTAGCACAGATACGCAGTATTTT. Its translation: CASSPGGATSTDTQYF.

V usage is TRBV18 and J usage is TRBJ1-6; weak D call: TRBD1 (6 bases). CDR1 and CDR2 from the germline V gene are KGHSH and LQKENI. The CDR3 runs to 15 residues. Trimming stripped 6 bases from V and 4 bases from J, with 13 bases between. CDR3 coding DNA: TGTGCCAGCTCCCCCGGACAGATTTATAATTCACCCCTCCACTTT. This gives the protein CASSPGQIYNSPLHF.

V gene TRBV19 combines with J gene TRBJ1-2; no firm D call. Germline CDR1 is LNHDA and CDR2 is SQIVND (reference sequence). The V end was cut by 4 bases, the J end by 3 bases, with 6 bases between. This CDR3 is built from 12 residues. The CDR3 DNA sequence: TGTGCCAGTAGTACCGAGGACTATGGCTACACCTTC. It translates to CASSTEDYGYTF.

Notes on this clone: Other DNA sequences of this sample code for an identical CDR3. The rearrangement uses TRBV5-1 and TRBJ1-1; 7 bases align to TRBD1. The CDR3 is 14 amino acids. The V gene end was trimmed by 0 bases and the J gene end by 5 bases; junction bases not matched to a gene: 4. CDR1 is SGHRS and CDR2 is YFSETQ in the germline V gene. The CDR3 region is CASSLAGGYTEAFF. For the CDR3, the DNA is TGCGCCAGCAGCTTGGCAGGGGGATATACTGAAGCTTTCTTT.

The V gene is TRBV7-9, the J gene TRBJ2-2, with a weak D call TRBD1 (8 bases). V shed 5 bases and J shed 6 bases, with 25 bases lying between them. The CDR3 is 18 residues long. Germline values: CDR1 SEHNR, CDR2 FQNEAQ (reference sequence). CDR3 region: CASSPVVHQGAGAGELFF. The CDR3 nucleotides are TGTGCCAGCAGCCCCGTCGTCCACCAGGGGGCGGGGGCCGGGGAGCTGTTTTTT. The whole variable domain, remainder taken from reference TRBV7-9 and TRBJ2-2, is DTGVSQNPRHKITKRGQNVTFRCDPISEHNRLYWYRQTLGQGPEFLTYFQNEAQLEKSRLLSDRFSAERPKGSFSTLEIQRTEQGDSAMYLCASSPVVHQGAGAGELFFGEGSRLTVL.

This sequence joins TRBV7-9 and TRBJ1-3; D uncertain. The CDR3 sequence is 16 residues long. V dropped 5 bases and J dropped 1 base, with 15 bases sitting between them. The germline V gene encodes CDR1 SEHNR and CDR2 FQNEAQ (reference sequence). The CDR3 DNA follows: TGTGCCAGCAGCATCCACGAGATCTTTTCTGGAAACACCATATATTTT. Protein sequence: CASSIHEIFSGNTIYF.

The chain has TRBV5-6 and TRBJ2-5, with D uncertain. V shed 0 bases and J shed 5 bases, with 8 bases lying between them. The CDR3 sequence is 13 residues long. Germline lookup yields CDR1 SGHDT and CDR2 YYEEEE. CDR3 residues: CASSLEVMETQYF. DNA for the CDR3: TGTGCCAGCAGCTTGGAGGTCATGGAGACCCAGTACTTC.

The chain recombines TRBV28 with TRBJ2-3; no clear D. Looked up from germline, CDR1 is MDHEN and CDR2 is SYDVKM. The CDR3 is made up of 14 amino acids. The V and J ends lost 2 bases and 4 bases respectively, with 10 bases between them. The CDR3 bases are TGTGCCAGCAGTTTAAGTGGGGTTTCAGATACGCAGTATTTT. It is translated as CASSLSGVSDTQYF.

The chain recombines TRBV3-1 (or the pseudogene TRBV3-2) with TRBJ1-1; the D gene is possibly TRBD1 (6 bases). Germline V gene data show CDR1 as LGHDT and CDR2 as YNNKEL (reference sequence). CDR3 length: 14 residues. V lost 0 bases, J lost 4 bases, and 9 bases lay in between. The CDR3 DNA is TGTGCCAGCAGCCAAGATAAAGGGGGCACTGAAGCTTTCTTT. Its translation: CASSQDKGGTEAFF.

This sequence joins TRBV1 and TRBJ2-5; the table's D call, TRBD2, has no DNA check behind it. TRBV1 is a pseudogene locus. This CDR3 comprises 19 residues. As DNA, the CDR3 is TGCACCAGCAGCCAACGCCCCCGGACTAGCGGGGGGGCGCGAGAGACCCAGTACTTC. Translation: CTSSQRPRTSGGARETQYF.

The chain carries TRBV7-8 and TRBJ1-5; no reliable D call. The CDR3 runs 14 residues. CDR1 and CDR2 from the germline V gene are SGHVS and FQNEAQ. V was pared by 0 bases and J by 4 bases, with 7 bases between. This CDR3 reads CASSLARWNQPQHF. The CDR3 bases are TGTGCCAGCAGCTTAGCTCGCTGGAATCAGCCCCAGCATTTT.

This rearrangement joins TRBV2 to TRBJ1-4; possibly TRBD1 for D (5 bases). CDR1 SNHLY and CDR2 FYNNEI come from the germline V gene. This CDR3 region has 16 residues. Trimming stripped 6 bases from V and 0 bases from J, with 14 bases between. The CDR3, as DNA: TGTGCCAGCAGCCCCTCTTCGACAGCAACTAATGAAAAACTGTTTTTT. This codes for CASSPSSTATNEKLFF.

The V gene is TRBV5-1, the J gene TRBJ1-4; 7 bases match TRBD1. The CDR3 consists of 15 residues. The germline CDR1 and CDR2 sequences are SGHRS and YFSETQ. Germline trimming cut 1 base from V and 8 bases from J; bases unmatched to any gene: 8. CDR3 amino acids: CASSLSPRGLEKLFF. In DNA form, the CDR3 reads TGCGCCAGCAGCTTGTCCCCGAGGGGGCTGGAAAAACTGTTTTTT. Using reference TRBV5-1 and TRBJ1-4 for the parts outside the CDR3, the full variable domain is KAGVTQTPRYLIKTRGQQVTLSCSPISGHRSVSWYQQTPGQGLQFLFEYFSETQRNKGNFPGRFSGRQFSNSRSEMNVSTLELGDSALYLCASSLSPRGLEKLFFGSGTQLSVL.

V is TRBV4-1 and J is TRBJ1-6, with TRBD1 as a possible D gene (5 bases). This CDR3 is 16 amino acids long. Per germline, CDR1 MGHRA and CDR2 YSYEKL. With 2 bases removed from V and 7 bases from J, the gap between germline ends came to 15 bases. CDR3 residues: CASSQTLGARNSPLHF. The CDR3 DNA reads as TGCGCCAGCAGCCAAACTCTAGGGGCTCGGAATTCACCCCTCCACTTT.

CDR3: CASMGGGSSYNEQFF. Written as DNA, the CDR3 is TGTGCCAGCATGGGCGGGGGCAGCTCCTACAATGAGCAGTTCTTC. The V call is TRBV7-9, the J call TRBJ2-1; TRBD2 is a possible D gene (7 bases). V shed 7 bases and J shed 0 bases, with 13 bases lying between them. This CDR3 is built from 15 residues. Germline V gene data show CDR1 as SEHNR and CDR2 as FQNEAQ (reference sequence). Filled out from reference TRBV7-9 and TRBJ2-1, the complete variable domain reads DTGVSQNPRHKITKRGQNVTFRCDPISEHNRLYWYRQTLGQGPEFLTYFQNEAQLEKSRLLSDRFSAERPKGSFSTLEIQRTEQGDSAMYLCASMGGGSSYNEQFFGPGTRLTVL.

The chain is built from TRBV12-3 or TRBV12-4 and TRBJ2-5; D ambiguous. CDR3 length: 11 amino acids. Trimming cost V 3 bases and J 5 bases, with 4 bases left between them. The DNA of the CDR3 is TGTGCCAGCAGTTTCGGGGAGACCCAGTACTTC. Translation gives CASSFGETQYF.

This chain connects TRBV29-1 to TRBJ1-1, with TRBD1 as a possible D gene (6 bases). The CDR3 runs to 12 residues. Germline V gives CDR1 SQVTM, CDR2 ANQGSEA. V lost 6 bases and J 1 base, leaving 9 bases between the germline ends. The CDR3 bases are TGCAGCGTGCCGACAGGGAACACTGAAGCTTTCTTT. It is translated as CSVPTGNTEAFF. Combining the CDR3 with reference TRBV29-1 and TRBJ1-1 gives the whole variable domain SAVISQKPSRDICQRGTSLTIQCQVDSQVTMMFWYRQQPGQSLTLIATANQGSEATYESGFVIDKFPISRPNLTFSTLTVSNMSPEDSSIYLCSVPTGNTEAFFGQGTRLTVV.

The gene calls are TRBV28 and TRBJ1-6, with D possibly matching TRBD1 (6 bases). V was pared by 6 bases and J by 7 bases, with 16 bases between. Germline lookup yields CDR1 MDHEN and CDR2 SYDVKM. The CDR3 length is 15 residues. CDR3 sequence (DNA): TGTGCCAGCAGGACGTCGGGGACAAGCAATTCACCCCTCCACTTT. It yields the protein CASRTSGTSNSPLHF.

The CDR3 spells CASSFPKGETQYF. The DNA of the CDR3 is TGTGCCAGCAGCTTCCCGAAGGGGGAGACCCAGTACTTC. The V call is TRBV7-8, the J call TRBJ2-5, with a possible D match to TRBD1 (5 bases). Trimming took off 3 bases at V and 5 bases at J, with 10 bases between the two ends. Germline CDR1 reads SGHVS; CDR2 reads FQNEAQ. There are 13 residues in the CDR3.

The chain couples TRBV29-1 to TRBJ2-5, with 7 bases that match TRBD2. Unmatched junction bases numbered 5, after V lost 6 bases and J lost 1 base. The CDR3 spans 13 residues. Per germline, CDR1 SQVTM and CDR2 ANQGSEA. This CDR3 is CSVPAGRQETQYF. CDR3 nucleotides: TGCAGCGTCCCAGCGGGGCGCCAAGAGACCCAGTACTTC.

This chain connects TRBV28 to TRBJ2-3, with D perhaps assigned TRBD1 or TRBD2 (6 bases each). The germline V and J ends were trimmed by 1 base and 4 bases, with 21 bases remaining between them. Germline V lookup: CDR1 MDHEN, CDR2 SYDVKM. This CDR3 is built from 18 residues. CDR3 nucleotide sequence: TGTGCCAGCAGTTTATCCTCCCTAGGGGGGTCCCCCCCAGATACGCAGTATTTT. This sequence encodes CASSLSSLGGSPPDTQYF.

The chain couples TRBV2 to TRBJ2-1; 11 positions match TRBD1. CDR1 is SNHLY and CDR2 is FYNNEI in the germline V gene. CDR3 length: 17 amino acids. V lost 7 bases to trimming and J lost 6 bases; unmatched junction nucleotides: 14. The CDR3 loop reads CASIINSAGQGGNEQFF. CDR3 nucleotides: TGTGCCAGCATTATAAATTCCGCGGGACAGGGGGGCAATGAGCAGTTCTTC.

The gene calls are TRBV24-1 and TRBJ1-5; no definite D call. Trimming shortened V by 6 bases and J by 6 bases, and 11 bases separated the two germline ends. The CDR3 spans 13 residues. Per germline, CDR1 KGHDR and CDR2 SFDVKD. This chain's CDR3 is CATSWTGSQPQHF. CDR3 in DNA: TGTGCCACCAGTTGGACGGGTAGTCAGCCCCAGCATTTT.

The chain combines TRBV6-5 with TRBJ2-3; D gene ambiguous. Germline-derived CDR1 and CDR2 are MNHEY and SVGAGI. There are 11 residues in the CDR3. Trimming pared 2 bases from V and 5 bases from J, leaving 2 bases between. The CDR3 nucleotides are TGTGCCAGCAGTTACGGAGATACGCAGTATTTT. Translated: CASSYGDTQYF.